The next 7 T cell receptor beta chains were all read from a single sample in a study of cytomegalovirus exposure and HLA in healthy donors (dated by TCRdb to the late 2010s). Libraries came from the immunoSEQ multiplex PCR assay. The multiplex PCR relied on a mix of 60 forward primers for TCR Vbeta segments and 13 reverse primers for TCR Jbeta segments. TCRdb mirrors the immuneACCESS table, restricted to in-frame sequences. Some clones are absent from its copies; in checked studies, under half trace to an unresolved V gene, and the reason for the others is unknown. For this sample the table gives 140,000 to 150,000 clones, of which over 65% were detected only once. The ten largest clones capture 2.5% to 3.5% of the sample. The sequenced sample consisted of PBMCs. The receptor source for this set is a man in his forties in good health and CMV-seropositive.

The chain uses TRBV11-2 and TRBJ2-3; 11 positions match TRBD2. Per germline, CDR1 SGHAT and CDR2 FQNNGV. The CDR3 has 16 amino acids. V lost 1 base to trimming and J lost 2 bases; unmatched junction nucleotides: 2. CDR3 sequence: CASSLGGLAVTDTQYF. CDR3 DNA sequence: TGTGCCAGCAGCTTAGGGGGACTAGCGGTCACAGATACGCAGTATTTT.

The V call is TRBV28, the J call TRBJ1-1; D possibly corresponds to TRBD1 (5 bases). There are 15 residues in the CDR3. CDR1 and CDR2 (germline): MDHEN, SYDVKM. V lost 6 bases and J 2 bases, leaving 16 bases between the germline ends. The CDR3 reads CASRPRTRRNTEAFF. As DNA, the CDR3 is TGTGCCAGCAGACCCCGGACACGTCGTAACACTGAAGCTTTCTTT.

V usage is TRBV6-4 and J usage is TRBJ1-3; no reliable D call. Trimming left V 2 bases short and J 7 bases short, with 15 bases between. Germline V gene sequence: CDR1 MRHNA, CDR2 SNTAGT. The CDR3 consists of 15 residues. DNA of the CDR3: TGTGCCAGCAGTGACCCCAGAGGGCAGGTTAACACCATATATTTT. This translates into CASSDPRGQVNTIYF.

This clone was seen once. This chain joins TRBV6-4 and TRBJ1-1; 8 bases map to TRBD1. Germline CDR1 reads MRHNA; CDR2 reads SNTAGT. Losses at the gene ends were 6 bases for V and 3 bases for J; bases not matched to a gene: 3. There are 13 residues in the CDR3. In DNA form, the CDR3 reads TGTGCCAGCAGCCAGGGGGCCCACACTGAAGCTTTCTTT. Residues: CASSQGAHTEAFF.

The J gene is TRBJ2-1, the V gene TRBV7-9; 8 bases line up with TRBD2. The CDR3 extends over 14 amino acids. The V and J ends lost 10 bases and 4 bases, in that order; junction bases with no gene match: 9. Germline V CDR1 and CDR2: SEHNR, FQNEAQ (reference sequence). The CDR3 region has the DNA TGTGCCACCCGACCAGCGGGAGAGTACAATGAGCAGTTCTTC. Its protein product is CATRPAGEYNEQFF.

The chain carries TRBV5-1 and TRBJ2-5; 7 bases match TRBD1. Germline CDR1 is SGHRS and CDR2 is YFSETQ. The CDR3 runs to 13 residues. With 4 bases clipped from V and 9 bases from J, the junction kept 9 bases outside the gene matches. CDR3 protein: CASSPEQGSSQYF. CDR3 sequence (DNA): TGCGCCAGCAGCCCAGAACAGGGGTCGTCCCAGTACTTC.

The table lists this clone with a count of one. The chain joins TRBV9 to TRBJ2-1; 8 nucleotides line up with TRBD1. The V gene end was trimmed by 0 bases and the J gene end by 5 bases; junction bases not matched to a gene: 1. From germline, CDR1 is SGDLS and CDR2 YYNGEE. There are 14 residues in the CDR3. The CDR3 here is CASSVVTGDNEQFF. The CDR3 bases are TGTGCCAGCAGCGTAGTGACAGGGGACAATGAGCAGTTCTTC.